This entry lists 21 T cell receptor beta chains sequenced from one sample in a study of OX40 agonist ivuxolimab in advanced cancers. Libraries were prepared by immunoSEQ multiplex PCR; TCRdb keeps only in-frame clonotypes and omits some of them. The sample has over 20,000 clones, about 88% seen once; the top ten hold approximately 23%. The sequences come from CD4+ or CD8+ T cells sorted from blood, collected in a trial of the OX40 agonist ivuxolimab. These receptors originate from an adult with an advanced solid tumor such as melanoma, head and neck, liver or kidney cancer.

The rearrangement uses TRBV6-1 and TRBJ2-1; perhaps TRBD2 as D (7 bases). The CDR3 covers 15 residues. Germline CDR1 reads MNHNS; CDR2 reads SASEGT. The germline V and J ends were trimmed by 0 bases and 7 bases, with 13 bases remaining between them. The CDR3 spells CASSEAAGEGNEQFF. The CDR3 region has the DNA TGTGCCAGCAGTGAAGCGGCAGGGGAGGGGAATGAGCAGTTCTTC.

The chain has TRBV4-1 and TRBJ1-5; D unresolved. Trimming stripped 2 bases from V and 3 bases from J, with 8 bases between. This CDR3 region has 14 residues. CDR1 and CDR2 (germline): MGHRA, YSYEKL. The DNA of the CDR3 is TGCGCCAGCAGCCAATCAGCAATCAATCAGCCCCAGCATTTT. This sequence encodes CASSQSAINQPQHF.

The chain combines TRBV28 with TRBJ1-3; a weak D match, TRBD1 (6 bases). Germline CDR1 is MDHEN and CDR2 is SYDVKM. The length of the CDR3 is 21 residues. V was shortened by 4 bases and J by 0 bases, with 28 bases between the two germline ends. CDR3 in DNA: TGTGCCAGCAGTTCATTTGCAGTTGCGGTCCCGGACAGAGGCTCTGGAAACACCATATATTTT. This encodes CASSSFAVAVPDRGSGNTIYF.

V and J are TRBV6-4 and TRBJ2-3, with TRBD2 matching over 7 bases. V trimming: 3 bases; J trimming: 2 bases; junction bases outside the gene matches: 5. The CDR3 runs to 15 residues. Germline assignment: CDR1 MRHNA and CDR2 SNTAGT. In nucleotides, the CDR3 is TGTGCCAGCAGTGAAGGAGGACTAGACACAGATACGCAGTATTTT. Protein product: CASSEGGLDTDTQYF.

V gene TRBV28 combines with J gene TRBJ2-7; D not resolved. The germline V gene encodes CDR1 MDHEN and CDR2 SYDVKM. This CDR3 contains 12 residues. Trimming stripped 6 bases from V and 7 bases from J, with 13 bases between. CDR3 amino acids: CASSTTLREQYF. DNA for the CDR3: TGTGCCAGCAGCACTACCCTACGAGAGCAGTACTTC.

The sample holds one count of this clone. The rearrangement joins TRBV7-8 to TRBJ1-5; possibly TRBD1 for D (6 bases). This CDR3 comprises 15 residues. V lost 4 bases and J 7 bases, leaving 17 bases between the germline ends. Germline V gene data show CDR1 as SGHVS and CDR2 as FQNEAQ. The CDR3 sequence is CASSSSAGAQQPQHF. The CDR3 DNA reads TGTGCCAGCAGCTCTAGCGCGGGGGCGCAACAGCCCCAGCATTTT.

This chain uses TRBV6-5 with TRBJ2-3, with D possibly called TRBD1 or TRBD2 (6 bases each). The V end lost 5 bases, the J end lost 4 bases, and 16 bases lay between the germline ends. The CDR3 covers 15 residues. CDR1 MNHEY and CDR2 SVGAGI come from the germline V gene. The CDR3 nucleotides are TGTGCCAGCAGTGGGGGGCCAGGGAGCCCAGATACGCAGTATTTT. Translated: CASSGGPGSPDTQYF.

The genes are TRBV6-5 and TRBJ1-5, with D possibly TRBD1 on 5 matching bases. CDR1 MNHEY and CDR2 SVGAGI come from the germline V gene. CDR3 length: 14 amino acids. V was trimmed by 1 base and J by 11 bases, leaving 15 bases between them. This CDR3 is CASSYYPGRGSQHF. The CDR3 DNA is TGTGCCAGCAGTTACTATCCCGGCCGGGGCTCCCAGCATTTT.

The chain couples TRBV7-9 to TRBJ1-3; maybe TRBD1 (5 bases). The ends were cut back, 2 bases at V and 2 bases at J, with 19 bases in the middle. CDR1 is SEHNR, CDR2 FQNEAQ, per germline (reference sequence). The CDR3 sequence is 18 residues long. CDR3 DNA sequence: TGTGCCAGCAGCTTATCCACTCGGGACGCAAGCCCTGGAAACACCATATATTTT. The encoded protein is CASSLSTRDASPGNTIYF.

This chain uses TRBV6-4 with TRBJ2-3; perhaps TRBD2 as D (5 bases). The CDR3 consists of 13 residues. With 4 bases removed from V and 0 bases from J, the gap between germline ends came to 5 bases. CDR1 and CDR2 (germline): MRHNA, SNTAGT. CDR3 region: CASSGGSTDTQYF. In DNA form, the CDR3 reads TGTGCCAGCAGTGGCGGGAGCACAGATACGCAGTATTTT.

The CDR3, as DNA: TGTGCCAGCAGTTGGGACAGGGGTTACGAGCAGTACTTC. Translated, it gives CASSWDRGYEQYF. The chain carries TRBV7-6 and TRBJ2-7; TRBD1 agrees at 10 bases. This CDR3 spans 13 amino acids. V lost 6 bases and J lost 4; bases outside the gene matches: 3. Germline CDR1 is SGHVS and CDR2 is FNYEAQ. Together with reference TRBV7-6 and TRBJ2-7, the CDR3 gives the full variable domain: GAGVSQSPRYKVTKRGQDVALRCDPISGHVSLYWYRQALGQGPEFLTYFNYEAQQDKSGLPNDRFSAERPEGSISTLTIQRTEQRDSAMYRCASSWDRGYEQYFGPGTRLTVT.

This clone occurred once. The gene calls are TRBV19 and TRBJ1-5; D unresolved. This CDR3 is 12 amino acids long. The germline CDR1 and CDR2 sequences are LNHDA and SQIVND (reference sequence). V lost 5 bases to trimming and J lost 11 bases, with 13 bases between them. The CDR3 reads CASSASDLTQHF. The DNA of the CDR3 is TGTGCCAGTAGTGCCTCGGATCTGACCCAGCATTTT.

This chain uses TRBV6-5 with TRBJ1-2; D not certain. The germline gives CDR1 MNHEY, CDR2 SVGAGI. This CDR3 spans 14 amino acids. V gave up 1 base and J gave up 6 bases, with 12 bases separating them. DNA for the CDR3: TGTGCCAGCAGTTACTGGGGAAGCCGGGATGGCTACACCTTC. It encodes CASSYWGSRDGYTF.

The genes are TRBV7-9 and TRBJ2-5; 9 bases fit TRBD2. This CDR3 has 16 residues. The V gene's germline CDR1 is SEHNR and CDR2 FQNEAQ (reference sequence). With 5 bases clipped from V and 0 bases from J, the junction kept 7 bases outside the gene matches. The CDR3 nucleotides are TGTGCCAGCAGCCCCCCAGGACTAGCGAACCAAGAGACCCAGTACTTC. Translated, it gives CASSPPGLANQETQYF.

This chain uses TRBV7-8 with TRBJ2-1; D call uncertain. The germline V gene encodes CDR1 SGHVS and CDR2 FQNEAQ. This CDR3 contains 12 residues. Trimming took 7 bases from V and 8 from J, leaving 12 bases between them. The CDR3 loop reads CASTYTSHEQFF. The CDR3, as DNA: TGTGCCAGCACCTACACCTCCCATGAGCAGTTCTTC.

This chain connects TRBV29-1 to TRBJ2-7, with D tentatively TRBD1 (6 bases). V lost 1 base and J 3 bases, leaving 10 bases between the germline ends. Germline V gene sequence: CDR1 SQVTM, CDR2 ANQGSEA. The CDR3 is 13 residues long. The CDR3 is CSVEGQAGYEQYF. For the CDR3, the DNA is TGCAGCGTTGAAGGACAGGCTGGCTACGAGCAGTACTTC.

This rearrangement joins TRBV9 to TRBJ2-5; TRBD2 aligns across 10 bases. The DNA end favors TRBJ2-7, so the J call may be wrong. Germline CDR1 SGDLS, CDR2 YYNGEE. The length of the CDR3 is 15 residues. The CDR3 sequence is CASSATPSGRDEQYF. The CDR3, as DNA: TGTGCCAGCAGCGCGACTCCTAGCGGGAGAGACGAGCAGTACTTC.

This chain links TRBV9 with TRBJ1-3; D unclear. V was pared by 4 bases and J by 0 bases, with 11 bases between. Germline loops: CDR1 SGDLS, CDR2 YYNGEE. This CDR3 region has 15 residues. CDR3 in amino acids: CASSPSGSSGNTIYF. As DNA, the CDR3 is TGTGCCAGCAGCCCCTCCGGTAGCTCTGGAAACACCATATATTTT.

This clone was detected once. This rearrangement joins TRBV4-1 to TRBJ2-4; D is undetermined. Germline values: CDR1 MGHRA, CDR2 YSYEKL. The V and J ends lost 2 bases and 0 bases respectively, with 8 bases between them. The CDR3 contains 15 residues. The CDR3 DNA reads TGCGCCAGCAGCCAAAGAGCTTCAGCCAAAAACATTCAGTACTTC. Translated: CASSQRASAKNIQYF.

The CDR3 region is CASSPGTSGRLSTGELFF. Here the CDR3 DNA reads TGCGCCAGCAGCCCGGGGACTAGCGGGAGGTTGAGCACCGGGGAGCTGTTTTTT. The chain recombines TRBV4-1 with TRBJ2-2, with 15 bases fitting TRBD2. Germline assignment: CDR1 MGHRA and CDR2 YSYEKL. The CDR3 covers 18 residues. V shed 4 bases and J 4 bases; nucleotides not matched to a gene: 7.

The chain is built from TRBV4-2 and TRBJ2-2; D assignment may be TRBD1 or TRBD2 (5 bases each). The CDR3 consists of 15 residues. Deletions cut 1 base from V and 5 bases from J, with 11 bases between. CDR1 is LGHNA, CDR2 YNFKEQ, per germline. The CDR3 DNA is TGTGCCAGCAGCCAAGGGTTGGGGGAGACCGGGGAGCTGTTTTTT. As protein: CASSQGLGETGELFF.